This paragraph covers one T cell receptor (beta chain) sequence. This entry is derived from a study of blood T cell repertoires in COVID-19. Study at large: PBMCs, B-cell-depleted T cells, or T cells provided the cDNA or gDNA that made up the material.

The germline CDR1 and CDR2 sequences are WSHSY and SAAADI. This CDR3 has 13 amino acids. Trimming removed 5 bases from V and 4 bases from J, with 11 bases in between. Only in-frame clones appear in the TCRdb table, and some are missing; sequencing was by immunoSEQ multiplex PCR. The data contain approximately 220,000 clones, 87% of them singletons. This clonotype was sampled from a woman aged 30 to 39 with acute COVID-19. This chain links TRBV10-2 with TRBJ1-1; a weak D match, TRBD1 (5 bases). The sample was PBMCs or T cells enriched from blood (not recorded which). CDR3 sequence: CASSLGGTTEAFF. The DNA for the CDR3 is TGCGCCAGCAGTTTGGGCGGGACCACTGAAGCTTTCTTT.